Below are 19 T cell receptor beta chains sequenced from a single sample in a study of naive CD8 T cells in extremely preterm neonates. Some clones are missing from TCRdb's copy, which holds only in-frame ones; the method was immunoSEQ multiplex PCR. The table records approximately 7,600 clones, 92% of them present only once. Cord blood came from elective full-term cesareans at 37-41 weeks without labor or membrane rupture. The sample consisted of naive CD8+ T cells from cord blood. These receptors originate from a newborn in good health.

The V call is TRBV7-9, the J call TRBJ2-4; 7 positions agree with TRBD1. Trimming removed 3 bases from V and 1 base from J; junction bases left unmatched: 6. The length of the CDR3 is 16 residues. Germline-derived CDR1 and CDR2 are SEHNR and FQNEAQ (reference sequence). The CDR3: CASSLDRIGAKNIQYF. The DNA for the CDR3 is TGTGCCAGCAGCTTGGACAGGATCGGGGCCAAAAACATTCAGTACTTC.

The chain employs TRBV28 and TRBJ2-1; TRBD1 matches at 9 bases. The CDR3 is 13 residues long. V was clipped by 6 bases and J by 10 bases; unmatched bases: 7. Germline-derived CDR1 and CDR2 are MDHEN and SYDVKM. In nucleotides, the CDR3 is TGTGCCAGCAGCGAGACAGGGGGGTTCGAGCAGTTCTTC. Translating it yields CASSETGGFEQFF.

The gene calls are TRBV2 and TRBJ2-3, with TRBD1 identical over 8 bases. Germline CDR1 is SNHLY and CDR2 is FYNNEI. V lost 7 bases, J lost 6 bases, and 9 bases stayed unmatched. This CDR3 comprises 14 residues. In DNA form, the CDR3 reads TGTGCCAGCACAGGGGGCGATTTAAGGGATACGCAGTATTTT. This encodes CASTGGDLRDTQYF.

This chain uses TRBV19 with TRBJ2-2, with a tentative D call TRBD2 (6 bases). The V end was cut by 3 bases, the J end by 5 bases, with 10 bases between. CDR1 is LNHDA and CDR2 is SQIVND in the germline V gene (reference sequence). There are 14 residues in the CDR3. Here the CDR3 reads CASSMIGGTGELFF. For the CDR3, the DNA is TGTGCCAGTAGTATGATCGGAGGGACCGGGGAGCTGTTTTTT.

In DNA form, the CDR3 reads TGTGCCTGGAGACCTCGGACAGGGCATAACACTGAAGCTTTCTTT. Its translation: CAWRPRTGHNTEAFF. This rearrangement joins TRBV30 to TRBJ1-1; TRBD1 agrees at 8 bases. V shed 3 bases and J 2 bases; nucleotides not matched to a gene: 8. Germline V lookup: CDR1 GTSNPN, CDR2 SVGIG (reference sequence). There are 15 residues in the CDR3.

This chain connects TRBV4-3 to TRBJ2-1; D uncertain. The CDR3 sequence is 17 residues long. Germline V gene data show CDR1 as LGHNA and CDR2 as YSLEER. The V and J ends lost 4 bases and 1 base respectively, with 17 bases between them. Here the CDR3 reads CASSRLPSTVSYNEQFF. CDR3 coding DNA: TGCGCCAGCAGCCGACTTCCATCGACGGTGTCCTACAATGAGCAGTTCTTC.

The chain joins TRBV27 to TRBJ2-7; possibly TRBD1 for D (7 bases). This CDR3 has 13 amino acids. CDR1 and CDR2 from the germline V gene are MNHEY and SMNVEV (reference sequence). The germline V and J ends were trimmed by 3 bases and 6 bases, with 12 bases remaining between them. The CDR3 is CASSFGRGVEQYF. The CDR3 coding sequence is TGTGCCAGCAGTTTTGGCAGGGGGGTCGAGCAGTACTTC.

This chain uses TRBV19 with TRBJ2-7, with 11 bases lining up with TRBD1. The CDR3 contains 14 residues. CDR1 and CDR2 (germline): LNHDA, SQIVND (reference sequence). With V trimmed by 5 bases and J by 3 bases, 3 bases remained unmatched. The DNA for the CDR3 is TGTGCCAGTAGTTGGGGGACAGGGGGCTACGAGCAGTACTTC. As protein: CASSWGTGGYEQYF.

The chain carries TRBV10-3 and TRBJ2-7; TRBD1 aligns across 7 bases. This CDR3 has 16 amino acids. V gave up 3 bases and J gave up 0 bases; unmatched junction bases: 8. Germline V gene lookup returns CDR1 ENHRY and CDR2 SYGVKD. CDR3: CAISERDRDSSYEQYF. The CDR3 DNA sequence: TGTGCCATCAGTGAAAGGGACCGGGACAGCTCCTACGAGCAGTACTTC.

This rearrangement joins TRBV7-2 to TRBJ2-7, with D uncertain. This CDR3 spans 16 amino acids. The V end lost 2 bases, the J end lost 0 bases, and 14 bases lay between the germline ends. CDR1 is SGHTA, CDR2 FQGNSA, per germline. The CDR3: CASSLNGGRSSYEQYF. DNA for the CDR3: TGTGCCAGCAGCTTAAACGGCGGTCGCAGCTCCTACGAGCAGTACTTC. Variable domain in full (rest from reference TRBV7-2 and TRBJ2-7): GAGVSQSPSNKVTEKGKDVELRCDPISGHTALYWYRQSLGQGLEFLIYFQGNSAPDKSGLPSDRFSAERTGGSVSTLTIQRTQQEDSAVYLCASSLNGGRSSYEQYFGPGTRLTVT.

The genes are TRBV7-2 and TRBJ2-7; tentatively, D is TRBD2 (5 bases). Germline CDR1 and CDR2: SGHTA and FQGNSA. Between the trimmed V and J ends, which lost 5 bases and 3 bases, there was a span of 11 bases. The CDR3 runs 13 residues. As DNA, the CDR3 is TGTGCCAGCAGCCCCCTAGGGAGCTACGAGCAGTACTTC. Its translation: CASSPLGSYEQYF.

V and J are TRBV13 and TRBJ2-3; perhaps TRBD1 as D (6 bases). Germline CDR1 reads PRHDT; CDR2 reads FYEKMQ (reference sequence). Trimming stripped 6 bases from V and 3 bases from J, with 7 bases between. CDR3 length equals 12 residues. CDR3 residues: CASSTGTDTQYF. As DNA, the CDR3 is TGTGCCAGCAGTACAGGGACAGATACGCAGTATTTT.

This rearrangement joins TRBV27 to TRBJ1-2; 10 positions agree with TRBD1. Germline V lookup: CDR1 MNHEY, CDR2 SMNVEV (reference sequence). This CDR3 has 15 amino acids. V gave up 4 bases and J gave up 6 bases; unmatched junction bases: 8. DNA for the CDR3: TGTGCCAGCAGTTATGGGACAGGGGTAGGGGATGGCTACACCTTC. Translated, it gives CASSYGTGVGDGYTF.

V is TRBV6-1 and J is TRBJ1-2, with D possibly TRBD1 on 5 matching bases. The CDR3 loop spans 12 amino acids. CDR1 is MNHNS, CDR2 SASEGT, per germline. V lost 4 bases and J 3 bases, leaving 6 bases between the germline ends. In DNA, the CDR3 is TGTGCCAGCAGTGCGACAGACTATGGCTACACCTTC. Encoded protein: CASSATDYGYTF.

This clone was seen only once. The V call is TRBV27, the J call TRBJ2-7; no reliable D call. This CDR3 is built from 13 residues. Germline-derived CDR1 and CDR2 are MNHEY and SMNVEV (reference sequence). Trimming pared 2 bases from V and 2 bases from J, leaving 7 bases between. The CDR3 region has the DNA TGTGCCAGCAGTTTAACACCCACCTACGAGCAGTACTTC. Translated: CASSLTPTYEQYF.

This chain links TRBV27 with TRBJ1-2, with D perhaps matching TRBD1 (5 bases). The germline CDR1 and CDR2 sequences are MNHEY and SMNVEV (reference sequence). This CDR3 has 14 residues. Deletions cut 8 bases from V and 0 bases from J, with 13 bases between. This chain's CDR3 is CASGKGPANYGYTF. The CDR3 region has the DNA TGTGCCAGCGGTAAGGGGCCAGCTAACTATGGCTACACCTTC.

The chain employs TRBV6-5 and TRBJ2-1, with 7 bases lining up with TRBD1. The V gene's germline CDR1 is MNHEY and CDR2 SVGAGI. Unmatched junction bases numbered 2, after V lost 0 bases and J lost 3 bases. The CDR3 runs 15 residues. CDR3 nucleotide sequence: TGTGCCAGCAGTTACTCAGGGGACAGCTACAATGAGCAGTTCTTC. The encoded protein is CASSYSGDSYNEQFF.

The V and J genes are TRBV25-1 and TRBJ2-3; D remains unclear. The germline V and J ends were trimmed by 1 base and 3 bases, with 5 bases remaining between them. Germline loops: CDR1 MGHDK, CDR2 SYGVNS. The CDR3 contains 13 residues. CDR3 coding DNA: TGTGCCAGCAGTGAATTCGGGACAGATACGCAGTATTTT. This codes for CASSEFGTDTQYF.

This clone appeared a single time. This chain connects TRBV21-1 to TRBJ2-7; the table gives TRBD1 as D, unverified against the DNA. TRBV21-1 is labeled a pseudogene. The CDR3 spans 15 residues. As DNA, the CDR3 is TGTGCCAGCAGGGGGACCGGGACAGGGGGTTACGAGCAGTACTTC. Translating gives CASRGTGTGGYEQYF.